What follows are 18 T cell receptor beta chains derived from one specimen sequenced in a study of cytomegalovirus exposure and HLA in healthy donors. 13 Jbeta primers and 60 Vbeta primers were used for the PCR. Measured with immunoSEQ multiplex PCR; TCRdb has only the in-frame clones, and not every one. The table includes around 120,000 clones, around 80% detected once. The specimen was PBMCs. Receptors were obtained from a female donor in good health and CMV-seropositive.

This clone was counted a few times. The rearrangement joins TRBV28 to TRBJ2-4; D possibly corresponds to TRBD1 (6 bases). In germline, CDR1 is MDHEN, CDR2 SYDVKM. Between the trimmed V and J ends, which lost 6 bases and 0 bases, there was a span of 12 bases. This CDR3 is 15 amino acids long. CDR3 loop: CASSLTGLAKNIQYF. Here the CDR3 DNA reads TGTGCCAGCAGCCTAACAGGGCTAGCCAAAAACATTCAGTACTTC.

This chain uses TRBV18 with TRBJ2-7; tentatively, D is TRBD1 (6 bases). V was pared by 6 bases and J by 3 bases, with 15 bases between. CDR1 and CDR2 from the germline V gene are KGHSH and LQKENI. The CDR3 totals 14 residues. CDR3 sequence reads: CASSPGRGRYEQYF. DNA for the CDR3: TGTGCCAGCTCCCCCGGCAGGGGACGCTACGAGCAGTACTTC. The entire variable domain, with the rest obtained from reference TRBV18 and TRBJ2-7, is as follows: NAGVMQNPRHLVRRRGQEARLRCSPMKGHSHVYWYRQLPEEGLKFMVYLQKENIIDESGMPKERFSAEFPKEGPSILRIQQVVRGDSAAYFCASSPGRGRYEQYFGPGTRLTVT.

This clone was observed a few times. The CDR3 sequence: CASSIKDRTYEQYF. Written as DNA, the CDR3 is TGTGCCAGTAGTATAAAGGACAGGACCTACGAGCAGTACTTC. This chain joins TRBV19 and TRBJ2-7; 7 nucleotides line up with TRBD1. The CDR3 is made up of 14 amino acids. The V gene's germline CDR1 is LNHDA and CDR2 SQIVND (reference sequence). The V and J ends lost 2 bases and 2 bases, in that order; junction bases with no gene match: 3. Supplemented by reference TRBV19 and TRBJ2-7, the full variable domain reads DGGITQSPKYLFRKEGQNVTLSCEQNLNHDAMYWYRQDPGQGLRLIYYSQIVNDFQKGDIAEGYSVSREKKESFPLTVTSAQKNPTAFYLCASSIKDRTYEQYFGPGTRLTVT.

CDR3 DNA: TGTGCCAGCAGGCGGGGGTTCTCCTACAATGAGCAGTTCTTC. Protein sequence: CASRRGFSYNEQFF. V and J are TRBV6-1 and TRBJ2-1; TRBD2 matches 7 bases. Germline lookup yields CDR1 MNHNS and CDR2 SASEGT. V gave up 6 bases and J gave up 0 bases; unmatched junction bases: 2. This CDR3 is 14 amino acids long.

This chain joins TRBV5-1 and TRBJ1-4, with TRBD1 identical over 7 bases. V was clipped by 0 bases and J by 4 bases; unmatched bases: 12. The germline gives CDR1 SGHRS, CDR2 YFSETQ. CDR3 length: 18 amino acids. CDR3 sequence reads: CASSLGGTASSGNEKLFF. CDR3 DNA: TGCGCCAGCAGCTTGGGGGGGACAGCCTCGTCGGGTAATGAAAAACTGTTTTTT.

About this clone itself: At one end, the junction sequence differs from germline, possibly due to a read error. The chain recombines TRBV5-4 with TRBJ2-5, with 9 positions matching TRBD2. CDR3 length: 16 residues. Germline V gene data show CDR1 as SGHNT and CDR2 as YYREEE (reference sequence). The CDR3 protein is CASRSAPAGGREAQYF. The CDR3 DNA reads TGTGCCAGCAGATCCGCGCCAGCGGGGGGTCGAGAGGCCCAGTACTTC.

CDR3 protein: CASSPFTPGQGDYGYTF. Here the CDR3 DNA reads TGTGCCAGCTCACCATTTACCCCGGGACAGGGGGACTATGGCTACACCTTC. V and J are TRBV18 and TRBJ1-2, with TRBD1 matching over 11 bases. J was trimmed by 3 bases and V by 2 bases; bases with no gene match: 8. Per the germline V gene, CDR1 is KGHSH and CDR2 is LQKENI. The CDR3 loop spans 17 amino acids. Filled out from reference TRBV18 and TRBJ1-2, the complete variable domain reads NAGVMQNPRHLVRRRGQEARLRCSPMKGHSHVYWYRQLPEEGLKFMVYLQKENIIDESGMPKERFSAEFPKEGPSILRIQQVVRGDSAAYFCASSPFTPGQGDYGYTFGSGTRLTVV.

The chain employs TRBV9 and TRBJ2-1; unclear D gene. In germline, CDR1 is SGDLS, CDR2 YYNGEE. This CDR3 comprises 16 residues. V shed 3 bases and J shed 4 bases, with 17 bases lying between them. The CDR3 DNA reads TGTGCCAGCAGCGACTCTCTTGCGTTCTCGTACAATGAGCAGTTCTTC. It codes for CASSDSLAFSYNEQFF.

Turning to this clone: The junction does not match germline at one end; this may be a read error. The chain is built from TRBV7-7 and TRBJ2-2, with 13 bases fitting TRBD2. From germline, CDR1 is SSHAT and CDR2 FNYEAQ (reference sequence). The CDR3 loop spans 18 amino acids. The CDR3 spells CASSFGLAGVKTGGELFF. CDR3 coding DNA: TGTGCTAGCAGCTTCGGACTAGCGGGAGTGAAGACGGGCGGGGAGCTGTTTTTT. The complete variable domain, with remaining parts taken from reference TRBV7-7 and TRBJ2-2, reads GAGVSQSPRYKVTKRGQDVTLRCDPISSHATLYWYQQALGQGPEFLTYFNYEAQPDKSGLPSDRFSAERPEGSISTLTIQRTEQRDSAMYRCASSFGLAGVKTGGELFFGEGSRLTVL.

J is TRBJ1-5 and V is TRBV6-5; D not certain. Deletions cut 5 bases from V and 4 bases from J, with 12 bases between. This CDR3 spans 14 amino acids. The germline CDR1 and CDR2 sequences are MNHEY and SVGAGI. CDR3 in amino acids: CASSKGRRNQPQHF. CDR3 nucleotides: TGTGCCAGCAGTAAAGGGAGGAGAAATCAGCCCCAGCATTTT.

The chain carries TRBV2 and TRBJ2-1; D may be TRBD2 (6 bases). The CDR3 runs 14 residues. V lost 7 bases to trimming and J lost 7 bases, with 17 bases between them. CDR1 is SNHLY, CDR2 FYNNEI, per germline. CDR3 protein: CASKMGLVINEQFF. In nucleotides, the CDR3 is TGTGCCAGCAAAATGGGACTTGTCATTAATGAGCAGTTCTTC.

The J gene is TRBJ1-1, the V gene TRBV30; D gene uncertain. The CDR3 covers 12 residues. Deletions cut 2 bases from V and 6 bases from J, with 10 bases between. Germline-derived CDR1 and CDR2 are GTSNPN and SVGIG (reference sequence). CDR3 bases: TGTGCCTGGAGTACGGGTCTTTCTGAAGCTTTCTTT. Its protein is CAWSTGLSEAFF.

CDR3: CASRRDQSYNEQFF. The CDR3 DNA follows: TGTGCCAGCAGGCGGGACCAATCCTACAATGAGCAGTTCTTC. This chain connects TRBV2 to TRBJ2-1, with a weak D call TRBD2 (6 bases). Germline V gives CDR1 SNHLY, CDR2 FYNNEI. The CDR3 covers 14 residues. V dropped 6 bases and J dropped 1 base, with 10 bases sitting between them.

The chain couples TRBV7-2 to TRBJ1-2, with no clear D. V was pared by 7 bases and J by 7 bases, with 13 bases between. CDR3 length: 12 residues. The germline gives CDR1 SGHTA, CDR2 FQGNSA. The CDR3 loop reads CASNAGGPGYTF. CDR3 coding DNA: TGTGCCAGCAACGCGGGAGGACCTGGCTACACCTTC. Together with reference TRBV7-2 and TRBJ1-2, the CDR3 gives the full variable domain: GAGVSQSPSNKVTEKGKDVELRCDPISGHTALYWYRQSLGQGLEFLIYFQGNSAPDKSGLPSDRFSAERTGGSVSTLTIQRTQQEDSAVYLCASNAGGPGYTFGSGTRLTVV.

CDR3 coding DNA: TGTGCCAGTAGTCCCCGGACAGGGGGACTGGATACGCAGTATTTT. Encoded protein: CASSPRTGGLDTQYF. V is TRBV19 and J is TRBJ2-3; 10 bases align to TRBD1. The CDR3 loop spans 15 amino acids. Germline CDR1 LNHDA, CDR2 SQIVND (reference sequence). V shed 5 bases and J 6 bases; nucleotides not matched to a gene: 8.

This chain links TRBV7-2 with TRBJ2-6, with TRBD1 matching over 9 bases. Germline assignment: CDR1 SGHTA and CDR2 FQGNSA. The CDR3 totals 16 residues. J gave up 2 bases and V 4 bases, and 3 bases lay outside the gene matches. The CDR3 DNA reads TGTGCCAGCAGCTCTACAGGGGGCACTGGGGCCAACGTCCTGACTTTC. It is translated as CASSSTGGTGANVLTF.

This chain joins TRBV6-5 and TRBJ2-5, with D possibly TRBD2 on 6 matching bases. Looked up from germline, CDR1 is MNHEY and CDR2 is SVGAGI. V shed 0 bases and J shed 5 bases, with 13 bases lying between them. The CDR3 spans 15 residues. CDR3 in DNA: TGTGCCAGCAGTTACTCGTCTAGCGCTGGGGAGACCCAGTACTTC. Translated: CASSYSSSAGETQYF.

The V call is TRBV29-1, the J call TRBJ2-1, with TRBD1 as a possible D gene (5 bases). Germline values: CDR1 SQVTM, CDR2 ANQGSEA. The V end lost 6 bases, the J end lost 0 bases, and 9 bases lay between the germline ends. This CDR3 is built from 13 residues. The CDR3 here is CSVRRGSYNEQFF. In nucleotides, the CDR3 is TGCAGCGTAAGAAGGGGCTCCTACAATGAGCAGTTCTTC.